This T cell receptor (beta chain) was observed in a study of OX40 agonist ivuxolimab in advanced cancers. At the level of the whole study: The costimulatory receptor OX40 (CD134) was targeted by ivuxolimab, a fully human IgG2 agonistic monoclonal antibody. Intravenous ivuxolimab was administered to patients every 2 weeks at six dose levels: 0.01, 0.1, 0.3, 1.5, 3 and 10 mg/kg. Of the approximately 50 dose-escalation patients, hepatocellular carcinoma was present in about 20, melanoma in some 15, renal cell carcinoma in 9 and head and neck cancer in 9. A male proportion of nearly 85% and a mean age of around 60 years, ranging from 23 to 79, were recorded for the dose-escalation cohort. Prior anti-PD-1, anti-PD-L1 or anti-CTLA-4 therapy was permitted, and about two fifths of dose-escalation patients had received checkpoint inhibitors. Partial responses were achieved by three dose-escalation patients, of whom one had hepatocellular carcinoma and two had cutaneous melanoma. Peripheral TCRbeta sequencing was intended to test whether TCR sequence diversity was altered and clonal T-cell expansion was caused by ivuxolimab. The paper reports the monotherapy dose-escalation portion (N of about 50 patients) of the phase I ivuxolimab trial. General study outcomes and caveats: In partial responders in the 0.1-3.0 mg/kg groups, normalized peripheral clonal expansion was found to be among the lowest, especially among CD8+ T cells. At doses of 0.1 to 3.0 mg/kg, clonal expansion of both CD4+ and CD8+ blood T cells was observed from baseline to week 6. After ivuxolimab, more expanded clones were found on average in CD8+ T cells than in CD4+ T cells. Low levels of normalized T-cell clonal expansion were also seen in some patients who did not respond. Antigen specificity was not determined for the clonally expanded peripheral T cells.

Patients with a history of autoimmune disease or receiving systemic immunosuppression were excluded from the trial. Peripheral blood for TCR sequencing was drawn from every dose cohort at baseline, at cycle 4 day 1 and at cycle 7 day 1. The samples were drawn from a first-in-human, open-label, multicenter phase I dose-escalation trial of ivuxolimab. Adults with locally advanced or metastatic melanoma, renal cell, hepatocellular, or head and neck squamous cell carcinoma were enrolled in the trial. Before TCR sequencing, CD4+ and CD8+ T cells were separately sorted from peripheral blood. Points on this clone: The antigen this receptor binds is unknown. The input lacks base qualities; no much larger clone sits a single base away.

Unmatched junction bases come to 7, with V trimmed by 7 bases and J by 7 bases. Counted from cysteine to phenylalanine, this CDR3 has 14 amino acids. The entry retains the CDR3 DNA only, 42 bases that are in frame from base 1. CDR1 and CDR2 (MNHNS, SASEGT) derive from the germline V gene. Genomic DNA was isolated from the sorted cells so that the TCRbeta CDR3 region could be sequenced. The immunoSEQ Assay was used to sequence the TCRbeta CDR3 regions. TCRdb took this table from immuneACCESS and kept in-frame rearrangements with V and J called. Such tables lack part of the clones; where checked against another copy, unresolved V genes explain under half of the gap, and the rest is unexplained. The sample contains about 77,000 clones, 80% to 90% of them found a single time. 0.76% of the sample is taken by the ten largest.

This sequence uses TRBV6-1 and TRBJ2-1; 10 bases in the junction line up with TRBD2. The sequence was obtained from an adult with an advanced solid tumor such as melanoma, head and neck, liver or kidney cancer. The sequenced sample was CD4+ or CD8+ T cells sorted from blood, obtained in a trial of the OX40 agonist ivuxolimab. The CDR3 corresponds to CASTLAGVGNEQFF. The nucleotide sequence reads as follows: TGTGCCAGCACGCTAGCGGGAGTCGGGAATGAGCAGTTCTTC.